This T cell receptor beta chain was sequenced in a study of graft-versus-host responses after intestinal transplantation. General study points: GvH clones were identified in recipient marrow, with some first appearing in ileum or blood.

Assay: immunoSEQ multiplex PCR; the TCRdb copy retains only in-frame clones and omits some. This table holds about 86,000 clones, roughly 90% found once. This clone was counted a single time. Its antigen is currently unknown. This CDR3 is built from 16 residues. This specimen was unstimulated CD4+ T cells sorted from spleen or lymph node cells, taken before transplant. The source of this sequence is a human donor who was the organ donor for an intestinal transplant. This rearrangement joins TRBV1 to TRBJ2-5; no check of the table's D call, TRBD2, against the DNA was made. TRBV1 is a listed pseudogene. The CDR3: CTTPVRGGGGQETQYF. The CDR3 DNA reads TGCACCACCCCTGTTCGCGGGGGAGGGGGGCAAGAGACCCAGTACTTC.